The rows below give T cell receptor beta chains drawn from one sample of a study of shared clonotypes between healthy human individuals. Here immunoSEQ multiplex PCR was the method, and the copy in TCRdb shows in-frame clones only, minus some. The sample carries 2 million to 2.5 million clones, approximately 96% recorded once. Sequenced: naive CD4+ T cells sorted from blood. These receptors came from a man aged 18 to 30 in good health. Each CDR3 is given with its conserved first and last residue. D genes are given only for firm matches. Clone size, where shown, is once, few, many, or a class for clones that have expanded.

-	-	TRBV27	TRBJ2-5	TGTGCCAGCAGTTCGGTGGGCCACTCCACAGGGACCCAGTACTTC	CASSSVGHSTGTQYF
-	-	TRBV7-9	TRBJ1-6	TGTGCCAGCGGGGCAGAGGAGAATTCACCCCTCCACTTT	CASGAEENSPLHF
once	-	TRBV4-1	TRBJ2-7	TGCGCCAGCAGCCAAGGAATAGATAGGACCTACGAGCAGTACTTC	CASSQGIDRTYEQYF
-	-	TRBV27	TRBJ2-7	TGTGCCAGCAGCCCTAGGCCGAGCTCCTACGAGCAGTACTTC	CASSPRPSSYEQYF
few	-	TRBV6-6	TRBJ1-6	TGTGCCAGCCGCCCTTTCCTTTCACCCCTCCACTTT	CASRPFLSPLHF
-	-	TRBV7-9	TRBJ1-4	TGTGCCAGCAGCTCGGAGTTTAATGAAAAACTGTTTTTT	CASSSEFNEKLFF
-	TRBD2	TRBV6-5	TRBJ2-7	TGTGCCAGCAGTTCCTCGGGAGGGAGACACGAGCAGTACTTC	CASSSSGGRHEQYF
once	TRBD2	TRBV29-1	TRBJ2-3	TGCAGCGCCCCTCGGGCGGGAGGAAGCACAGATACGCAGTATTTT	CSAPRAGGSTDTQYF
-	-	TRBV6-5	TRBJ2-6	TGTGCCAGCAGTTACAAGGGGCTAGGGGCCAACGTCCTGACTTTC	CASSYKGLGANVLTF
-	TRBD2	TRBV4-3	TRBJ2-1	TGCGCCAGCAGCCCCACCGGGACTAGCGACGCCTACAATGAGCAGTTCTTC	CASSPTGTSDAYNEQFF
once	-	TRBV29-1	TRBJ1-2	TGCAGCGTTGAAAATTTGAGGGAAGGGGTCTATGGCTACACCTTC	CSVENLREGVYGYTF
-	TRBD1	TRBV11-3	TRBJ2-5	TGTGCCAGCAGCATATCCGGGACAGAAGAGACCCAGTACTTC	CASSISGTEETQYF
-	TRBD1	TRBV19	TRBJ1-5	TGTGCCAGTAGCTCCGGGACAGTGACCCAGCCCCAGCATTTT	CASSSGTVTQPQHF
-	-	TRBV5-4	TRBJ1-4	TGTGCCAGCAGCTTGGCCTTGGGCACTAATGAAAAACTGTTTTTT	CASSLALGTNEKLFF
-	TRBD1	TRBV6-5	TRBJ2-7	TGTGCCAGCAGACAGACAGGGGGGTCCTACGAGCAGTACTTC	CASRQTGGSYEQYF
few	TRBD1	TRBV2	TRBJ1-6	TGTGCCAGCAGTGCTACAGGGGGCGCCCGATCACCCCTCCACTTT	CASSATGGARSPLHF
-	-	TRBV7-9	TRBJ2-7	TGTGCCAGCAGCTTAGGCCTAAGGGGGGTTCCCTACGAGCAGTACTTC	CASSLGLRGVPYEQYF
-	-	TRBV18	TRBJ1-6	TGTGCCAGCTCACCGAACCTGGAGATAAATTCACCCCTCCACTTT	CASSPNLEINSPLHF
-	-	TRBV20-1	TRBJ1-1	TGCAGTGCTAGGCAAGGCACTGAAGCTTTCTTT	CSARQGTEAFF
once	TRBD1	TRBV28	TRBJ1-2	TGTGCCAGCAGGAGACAGGGAGAGGGGAACTATGGCTACACCTTC	CASRRQGEGNYGYTF
-	-	TRBV6-5	TRBJ2-3	TGTGCCAGCAGTAGAGACAGTCTTAGCACAGATACGCAGTATTTT	CASSRDSLSTDTQYF
-	-	TRBV6-1	TRBJ1-5	TGTGCCAGCAGTTCAAACAACAGGGATCAGCCCCAGCATTTT	CASSSNNRDQPQHF
-	TRBD2	TRBV30	TRBJ2-2	TGTGCCTGGAGTGTCCTCCGGACTAGCGGGAGGGCCTTCGGCACCGGGGAGCTGTTTTTT	CAWSVLRTSGRAFGTGELFF
-	TRBD1	TRBV6-5	TRBJ1-2	TGTGCCAGCAGATTACAGGGGAGGTATGGCTACACCTTC	CASRLQGRYGYTF
once	-	TRBV11-3	TRBJ1-1	TGTGCCAGCAGCTTGAATAGGGCGAACACTGAAGCTTTCTTT	CASSLNRANTEAFF
-	TRBD1	TRBV5-4	TRBJ2-5	TGTGCCAGCAGCGTTAGGGACAGGGTCCCGGAGACCCAGTACTTC	CASSVRDRVPETQYF
-	TRBD1	TRBV6-5	TRBJ2-1	TGTGCCAGCAGTTATCGGCACAGGGGCTATGAGCAGTTCTTC	CASSYRHRGYEQFF
-	TRBD1	TRBV4-1	TRBJ2-5	TGCGCCAGCAGCCTCTTGTTGGCAGGGGGCGTTTTAGAGACCCAGTACTTC	CASSLLLAGGVLETQYF
-	-	TRBV5-1	TRBJ2-3	TGCGCCAGCAGCTTGGGTCAGGTTAGCACAGATACGCAGTATTTT	CASSLGQVSTDTQYF
-	-	TRBV30	TRBJ1-4	TGTGCCCAAACAAGGGGGGGTGGAAGTGAAAAACTGTTTTTT	CAQTRGGGSEKLFF
-	-	TRBV7-2	TRBJ2-7	TGTGCCAGCAGCCCCTCCGGGACTGGCTGGGACGAGCAGTACTTC	CASSPSGTGWDEQYF
once	-	TRBV30	TRBJ1-1	TGTGCCTGGAATCGGGGAGGCCGGGAGGCTTTCTTT	CAWNRGGREAFF
-	-	TRBV30	TRBJ1-2	TGTGCCTGGACCGGGACGCGGGGCTACACCTTC	CAWTGTRGYTF